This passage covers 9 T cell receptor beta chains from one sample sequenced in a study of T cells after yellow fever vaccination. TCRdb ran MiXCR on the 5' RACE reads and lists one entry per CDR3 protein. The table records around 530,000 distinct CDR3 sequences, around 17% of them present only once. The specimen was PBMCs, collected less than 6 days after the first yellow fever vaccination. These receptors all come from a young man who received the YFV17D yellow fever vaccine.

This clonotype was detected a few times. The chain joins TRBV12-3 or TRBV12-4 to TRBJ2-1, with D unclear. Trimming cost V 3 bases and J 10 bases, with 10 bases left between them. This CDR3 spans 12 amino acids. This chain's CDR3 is CASSFRTGEQFF. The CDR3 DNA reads TGTGCCAGCAGTTTTCGAACTGGGGAGCAGTTCTTC.

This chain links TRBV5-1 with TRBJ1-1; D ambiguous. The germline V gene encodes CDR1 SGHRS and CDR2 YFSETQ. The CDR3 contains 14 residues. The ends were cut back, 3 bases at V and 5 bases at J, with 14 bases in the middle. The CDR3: CASSSGPMATEAFF. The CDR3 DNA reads TGCGCCAGCAGCTCCGGGCCCATGGCGACTGAAGCTTTCTTT.

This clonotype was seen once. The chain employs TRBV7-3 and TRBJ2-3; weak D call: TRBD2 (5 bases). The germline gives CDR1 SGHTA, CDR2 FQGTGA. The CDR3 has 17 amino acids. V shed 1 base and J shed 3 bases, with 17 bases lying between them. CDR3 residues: CASSLRRLAGRTDTQYF. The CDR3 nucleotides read TGTGCCAGCAGCTTAAGACGATTGGCGGGCCGAACAGATACGCAGTATTTT.

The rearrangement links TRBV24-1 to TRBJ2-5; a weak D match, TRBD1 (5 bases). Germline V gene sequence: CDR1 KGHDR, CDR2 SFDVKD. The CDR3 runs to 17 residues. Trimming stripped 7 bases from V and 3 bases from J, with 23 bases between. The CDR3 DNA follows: TGTGCCACCAGCCTGAAAACGACGGTGTCAGGGAAAGAGACCCAGTACTTC. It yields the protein CATSLKTTVSGKETQYF.

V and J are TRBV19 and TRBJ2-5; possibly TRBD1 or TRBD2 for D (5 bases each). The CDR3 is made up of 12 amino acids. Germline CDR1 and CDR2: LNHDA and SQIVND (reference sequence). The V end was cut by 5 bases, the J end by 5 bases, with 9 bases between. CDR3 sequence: CASSEWGETQYF. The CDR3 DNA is TGTGCCAGTAGTGAATGGGGGGAGACCCAGTACTTC.

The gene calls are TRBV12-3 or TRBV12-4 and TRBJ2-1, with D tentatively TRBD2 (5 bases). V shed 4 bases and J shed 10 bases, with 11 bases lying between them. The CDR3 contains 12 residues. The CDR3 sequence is CASSSMTTEQFF. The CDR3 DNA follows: TGTGCCAGCAGTTCGATGACTACGGAGCAGTTCTTC.

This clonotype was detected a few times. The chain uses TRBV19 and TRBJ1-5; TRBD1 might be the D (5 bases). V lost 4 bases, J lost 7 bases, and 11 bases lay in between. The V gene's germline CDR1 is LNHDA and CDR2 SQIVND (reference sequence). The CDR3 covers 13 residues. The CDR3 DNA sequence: TGTGCCAGTAGTAACTGGGAGGGGCAGCCCCAGCATTTT. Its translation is CASSNWEGQPQHF.

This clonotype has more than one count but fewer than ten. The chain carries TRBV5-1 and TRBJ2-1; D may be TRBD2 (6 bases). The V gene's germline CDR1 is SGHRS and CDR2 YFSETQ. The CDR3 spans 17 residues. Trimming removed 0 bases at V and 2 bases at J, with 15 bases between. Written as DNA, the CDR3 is TGCGCCAGCAGCTTGGATTTCAGTGGCGGGGCCTACAATGAGCAGTTCTTC. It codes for CASSLDFSGGAYNEQFF.

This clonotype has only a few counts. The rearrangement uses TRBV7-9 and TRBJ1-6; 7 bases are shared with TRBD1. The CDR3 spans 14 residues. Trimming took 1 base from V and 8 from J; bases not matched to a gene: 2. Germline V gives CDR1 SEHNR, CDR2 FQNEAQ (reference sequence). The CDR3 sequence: CASSLVGGDSPLHF. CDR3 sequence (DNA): TGTGCCAGCAGCTTAGTAGGGGGCGATTCACCCCTCCACTTT.